The present T cell receptor beta chain was sequenced within a study of shared clonotypes between healthy human individuals. With 1 base removed from V and 2 bases from J, the gap between germline ends came to 8 bases. CDR3 length: 14 amino acids. Germline CDR1 reads LGHNA; CDR2 reads YSLEER. Study processing details: ImmunoSEQ supplied junction-only sequences lacking quality scores, so filtering was different. Generated by immunoSEQ multiplex PCR, the TCRdb table keeps only in-frame clones and is missing some. The V and J calls and the clone size are those of that table, but D and trimming were determined from the DNA. The repertoire holds some 1,100,000 clones, 75% to 80% seen once, with around 0.47% in the top ten.

The material sequenced was memory CD4+ T cells from PBMCs. Subset given: CD45RA-negative fraction. The TCR originated in a man aged 18 to 30 in good health. Some clones in this sample may be carry-over from other donors' samples. This chain connects TRBV4-3 to TRBJ2-5; D not certain. CDR3 bases: TGCGCCAGCAGCCAAGTGGGCTCTCAAGAGACCCAGTACTTC. This encodes CASSQVGSQETQYF.